This T cell receptor beta chain was sequenced in a study of cytomegalovirus exposure and HLA in healthy donors. To note about this clone: Antigen unknown.

The ends lost 4 bases at V and 0 bases at J; junction bases unmatched: 6. Germline lookup yields CDR1 SGHRS and CDR2 YFSETQ. The CDR3 has 16 residues. Study-level results: Equally common other TCR beta chains were less clonally expanded than HLA-associated ones, a later analysis found. The classifier was said to identify cytomegalovirus status with high specificity and sensitivity. HLA allele associations emerged for roughly 17,000 TCR beta sequences in a later analysis, at 0.05 false discovery rate. Segments of the TCR beta V type were, in most cases, productive about 90% or about 30% of the time in an earlier analysis.

Vbeta (60) and Jbeta (13) primers were used in the PCR. This table comes from immunoSEQ multiplex PCR, and its TCRdb copy is limited to in-frame clones, with some not included. This sample has tens of thousands of clones, with nearly 80% found just once. The sample comprised PBMCs. The chain links TRBV5-1 to TRBJ2-2; the match to TRBD1 covers 7 bases. The clonotype was recovered from a woman in her 40s in good health and CMV-seronegative. In DNA, the CDR3 is TGCGCCAGCAGCGATTACAGGGGCGCGAACACCGGGGAGCTGTTTTTT. It codes for CASSDYRGANTGELFF.